The entry that follows covers one T cell receptor (beta chain) sequence. This specimen comes from a study of blood T cell repertoires in COVID-19. Germline assignment: CDR1 MDHEN and CDR2 SYDVKM. The CDR3 consists of 15 residues. V was pared by 8 bases and J by 7 bases, with 20 bases between. Categorization into cohorts depended on clinical history that participants reported. Produced via immunoSEQ multiplex PCR; TCRdb's table is partial and in-frame only. The table records tens of thousands of clones, 70% to 90% of them present only once. The J gene is TRBJ1-4, the V gene TRBV28, with D possibly matching TRBD1 (6 bases). The source is a woman aged 40-49 years with acute COVID-19. Material: PBMCs or T cells enriched from blood (not recorded which). The CDR3 DNA reads as TGTGCCAGCCTACCCGGGGGGGGGCTCGGTGAAAAACTGTTTTTT. This encodes CASLPGGGLGEKLFF.